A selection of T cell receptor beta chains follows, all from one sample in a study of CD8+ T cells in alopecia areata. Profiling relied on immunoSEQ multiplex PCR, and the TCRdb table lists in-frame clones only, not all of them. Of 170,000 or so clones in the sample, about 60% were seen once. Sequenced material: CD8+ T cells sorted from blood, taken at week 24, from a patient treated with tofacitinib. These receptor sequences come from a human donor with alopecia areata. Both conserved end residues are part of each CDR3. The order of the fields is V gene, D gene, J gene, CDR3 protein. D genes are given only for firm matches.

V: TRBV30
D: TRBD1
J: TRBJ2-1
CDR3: CAGTDINEQFF

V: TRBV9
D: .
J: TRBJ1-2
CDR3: CASSVGGPDRGYTF

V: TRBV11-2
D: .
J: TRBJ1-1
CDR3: CASGRVETEAFF

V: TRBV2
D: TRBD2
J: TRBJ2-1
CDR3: CASPAGEGYEQFF

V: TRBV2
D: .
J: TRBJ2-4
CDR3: CASSVGDIQYF

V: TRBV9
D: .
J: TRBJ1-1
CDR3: CASSVAGGDTEAFF

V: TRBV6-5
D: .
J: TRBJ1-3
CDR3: CASSRGVSRNTIYF

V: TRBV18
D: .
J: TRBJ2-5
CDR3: CASSPPGEWETQYF

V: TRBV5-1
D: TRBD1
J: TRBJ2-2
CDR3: CASSADRDRGIGELFF

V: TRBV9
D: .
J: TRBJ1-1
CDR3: CASSGNRVLNTEAFF

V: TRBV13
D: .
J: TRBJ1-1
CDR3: CASSLDAEAFF

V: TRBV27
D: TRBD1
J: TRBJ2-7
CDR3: CASSYGQASSYEQYF

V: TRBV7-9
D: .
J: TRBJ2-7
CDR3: CASSQSEGAYEQYF

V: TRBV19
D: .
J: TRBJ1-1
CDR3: CASSMGRGGITRPNTEAFF

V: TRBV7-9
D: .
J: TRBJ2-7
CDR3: CASSLPTGGYYEQYF

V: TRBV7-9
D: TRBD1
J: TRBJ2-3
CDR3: CASSLAGTGTPEDTQYF

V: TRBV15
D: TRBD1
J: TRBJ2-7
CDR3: CATSERDRGSYEQYF

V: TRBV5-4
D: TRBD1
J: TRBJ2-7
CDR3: CASSFGQGPYEQYF

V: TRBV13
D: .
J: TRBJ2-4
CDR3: CASSSYRVNIQYF

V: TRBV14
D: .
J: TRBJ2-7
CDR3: CASSQDRATPHEQYF

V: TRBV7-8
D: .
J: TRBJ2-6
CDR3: CASSFRATSGANVLTF

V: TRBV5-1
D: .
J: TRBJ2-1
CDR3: CASTDLPEMAVYNEQFF

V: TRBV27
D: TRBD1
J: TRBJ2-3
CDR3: CASSAEGGGLSDTQYF

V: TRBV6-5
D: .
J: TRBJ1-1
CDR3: CASLPGTMNTEAFF

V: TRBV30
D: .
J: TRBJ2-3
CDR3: CAWSAVWTDTQYF

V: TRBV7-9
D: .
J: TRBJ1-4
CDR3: CASSLQEKLFF

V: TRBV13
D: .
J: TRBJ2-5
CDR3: CASSLGRNQETQYF